The rows below give T cell receptor beta chains drawn from one sample of a study of blood T cell repertoires in COVID-19. Produced via immunoSEQ multiplex PCR; TCRdb's table is partial and in-frame only. The sample records around 270,000 clones, roughly 90% being singletons. Material: peripheral blood. The receptors originated from a man between 25 and 39 years old with active or convalescent COVID-19. Each CDR3 is given with its conserved first and last residue.

>TRBV9
CASSVGGGGAKIYNEQFF
>TRBV10-1
CASTGGGEAFF
>TRBV11-2
CASSQIRGASTDTQYF
>TRBV6-2/TRBV6-3
CASSAGSAKNIQYF
>TRBV11-2
CASSDLPGQGYNEQFF
>TRBV5-1
CASSFGQGSEAFF
>TRBV25-1
CASRDRGRTDTQYF
>TRBV10-2
CASSEFGTTYDNEQFF
>TRBV7-2
CASSVAPAQTQYF
>TRBV11-2
CASSQDRATSYEQYF
>TRBV4-1
CASSHATKTDTQYF
>TRBV11-2
CASSFSNEQFF
>TRBV5-1
CASSLGDREGNQPQHF
>TRBV2
CASILEPPLRAFF
>TRBV5-6
CASSLRTGVMVNEQFF
>TRBV18
CASSPGRAETQYF
>TRBV7-9
CASSSGGWETQYF
>TRBV13
CASSRGTVYGYTF
>TRBV7-7
CASSFGDLNTGELFF
>TRBV18
CASPRQDNTGELFF
>TRBV5-1
CASSLGTSVIYEQYF
>TRBV20-1
CSASRGSYGYTF
>TRBV7-8
CASSLVYGENTGELFF
>TRBV14
CASSQVGGVRGTEAFF
>TRBV15
CATSPTREAGNSPLHF
>TRBV5-1
CASSLLPDRGPYEQYF
>TRBV5-1
CASSPRTEAYEQYF
>TRBV10-1
CASSESGLPGELFF
>TRBV4-1
CASSNPREGSADTQYF
>TRBV29-1
CSVESVERGTDTQYF
>TRBV6-2/TRBV6-3
CASSYDGGSNQPQHF
>TRBV4-2
CASSQQATGLVSYEQYF
>TRBV5-1
CASSFGGGSDEQYF
>TRBV10-3
CAIITFYEQYF
>TRBV6-6
CASSYLQVGATEAFF
>TRBV3-1/TRBV3-2
CASSQDHKGRPHNSPLHF
>TRBV3-1/TRBV3-2
CASSQDRTGWFF
>TRBV4-3
CASSQFARGSNQETQYF
>TRBV12-3/TRBV12-4
CASSPDRYEQYF
>TRBV6-6
CASSGTDSPLHF
>TRBV20-1
CSASTGSGYTF
>TRBV6-5
CASSYSPRGAGTEAFF
>TRBV6-1
CASSEGTGDFGPQHF
>TRBV11-2
CASSPLRMRYEQYF
>TRBV7-8
CASSSIGGVYEQYF
>TRBV2
CASSGTSGGARSRDTQYF
>TRBV19
CASSIGQLNTEAFF
>TRBV9
CASSTGTGFGYTF
>TRBV6-5
CASTSTGTNTEAFF
>TRBV19
CASSRRDRGNNQPQHF
>TRBV4-3
CASSQEGTGDNYEQYF
>TRBV6-1
CASCELAAYNEQFF
>TRBV7-8
CASSGDRHQPQHF
>TRBV5-1
CASSLIPRTGVEVTEAFF
>TRBV5-6
CASSLEGNSEVGGYDEQYF